Listed below are T cell receptor beta chains from one sample, sequenced in a study of blood T cell repertoires in COVID-19. Data came from immunoSEQ multiplex PCR; TCRdb stores just in-frame clones and leaves some out. Among 150,000 to 200,000 clones listed, approximately 90% were seen once. What was sequenced was peripheral blood. These receptors all come from a human donor in a cohort sampled during active COVID-19. CDR3s include the opening cysteine and the closing phenylalanine or tryptophan. Each record gives: CDR3 protein, CDR3 DNA, D gene, clone size, V gene, J gene. A D gene is named only where the DNA matches it firmly. Some rows have no size entry. The others give once, few or many, or a class for an expanded clone.

CASSLEAGPQETQYF,TGCGCCAGCAGCTTGGAAGCAGGGCCCCAAGAGACCCAGTACTTC,NA,NA,TRBV5-1,TRBJ2-5
CASRTGGSGNTIYF,TGTGCCAGCAGGACAGGGGGCTCTGGAAACACCATATATTTT,TRBD1,once,TRBV6-5,TRBJ1-3
CASREPDRSKNQPQHF,TGTGCCAGCAGAGAACCGGACAGGTCAAAAAATCAGCCCCAGCATTTT,TRBD1,NA,TRBV28,TRBJ1-5
CASSLPLQGASGNTIYF,TGTGCCAGCAGTTTACCCCTACAGGGGGCCTCTGGAAACACCATATATTTT,TRBD1,NA,TRBV28,TRBJ1-3
CASSLAGTGTYEQYF,TGTGCCAGCAGCTTAGCAGGGACAGGCACCTACGAGCAGTACTTC,TRBD1,NA,TRBV7-2,TRBJ2-7
CASSLFLDPYEQYF,TGTGCCAGCAGCTTATTTCTAGACCCTTACGAGCAGTACTTC,NA,NA,TRBV7-8,TRBJ2-7
CASSYSRQAYEQYF,TGTGCCAGCAGTTACTCAAGACAGGCCTACGAGCAGTACTTC,NA,NA,TRBV6-6,TRBJ2-7
CASSLQDSYEQYF,TGTGCCAGCTCCCTCCAGGATTCCTACGAGCAGTACTTC,NA,NA,TRBV18,TRBJ2-7
CAIAGTENQPQHF,TGTGCCATCGCGGGGACAGAGAATCAGCCCCAGCATTTT,TRBD1,NA,TRBV10-3,TRBJ1-5
CASSLRGNTGELFF,TGTGCCAGCAGTTTGAGAGGGAACACCGGGGAGCTGTTTTTT,NA,NA,TRBV27,TRBJ2-2
CASSLGSSGGDTQYF,TGCGCCAGCAGCTTGGGTAGTAGCGGGGGAGATACGCAGTATTTT,TRBD2,once,TRBV5-1,TRBJ2-3
CASSPKQGTEAFF,TGTGCCAGCAGCCCAAAACAGGGCACTGAAGCTTTCTTT,NA,once,TRBV7-8,TRBJ1-1
CASSLTSVGDTGELFF,TGCGCCAGCAGCTTAACGTCCGTCGGGGACACCGGGGAGCTGTTTTTT,NA,NA,TRBV5-1,TRBJ2-2
CASSSDRAPVERNQPQHF,TGTGCCAGCAGCTCCGACAGGGCCCCAGTTGAAAGGAATCAGCCCCAGCATTTT,TRBD1,NA,TRBV28,TRBJ1-5
CASSEEWTEGYGYTF,TGTGCCAGCAGTGAAGAATGGACAGAAGGTTATGGCTACACCTTC,NA,NA,TRBV6-1,TRBJ1-2
CASSLDVTSYEQYF,TGTGCCAGCAGCTTAGATGTGACTAGCTACGAGCAGTACTTC,NA,once,TRBV7-9,TRBJ2-7
CAWILGQGGETQYF,TGTGCCTGGATATTGGGACAGGGCGGGGAGACCCAGTACTTC,TRBD1,NA,TRBV30,TRBJ2-5
CASRGTGGNQPQHF,TGTGCCAGTAGGGGGACAGGGGGCAATCAGCCCCAGCATTTT,TRBD1,once,TRBV19,TRBJ1-5
CASSTGGNEQFF,TGTGCCAGCAGCACCGGGGGCAATGAGCAGTTCTTC,NA,NA,TRBV5-6,TRBJ2-1
CASSIGLAGGQETQYF,TGTGCCAGCAGCATAGGACTAGCGGGGGGTCAAGAGACCCAGTACTTC,TRBD2,NA,TRBV7-2,TRBJ2-5
CASSATGTADGYTF,TGTGCCAGTAGCGCCACCGGGACAGCGGATGGCTACACCTTC,TRBD1,NA,TRBV19,TRBJ1-2
CASSPRDRLAGALNEQFF,TGTGCCAGCAGCCCCCGGGACAGACTAGCGGGGGCCCTCAATGAGCAGTTCTTC,TRBD2,NA,TRBV5-6,TRBJ2-1
CASRLIASTDTQYF,TGTGCCAGCAGATTGATAGCTAGCACAGATACGCAGTATTTT,NA,NA,TRBV27,TRBJ2-3
CASSFNANTEQFF,TGTGCCAGCAGCTTCAATGCAAACACTGAGCAGTTCTTC,NA,NA,TRBV7-9,TRBJ2-1
CATSRASGRGTDTQYF,TGTGCCACCAGCAGAGCTAGCGGGAGGGGCACAGATACGCAGTATTTT,TRBD2,NA,TRBV15,TRBJ2-3
CASSLGLSAGELFF,TGTGCCAGCAGCTTAGGGTTGTCGGCCGGGGAGCTGTTTTTT,NA,few,TRBV11-2,TRBJ2-2